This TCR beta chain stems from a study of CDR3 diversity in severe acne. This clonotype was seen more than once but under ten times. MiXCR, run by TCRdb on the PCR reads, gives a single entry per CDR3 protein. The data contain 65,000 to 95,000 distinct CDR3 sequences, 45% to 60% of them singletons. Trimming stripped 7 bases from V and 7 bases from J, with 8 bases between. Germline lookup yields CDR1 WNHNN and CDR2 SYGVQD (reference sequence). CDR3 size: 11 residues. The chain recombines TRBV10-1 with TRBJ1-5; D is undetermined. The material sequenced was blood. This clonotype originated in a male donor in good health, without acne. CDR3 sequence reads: CASTPGQPQHF. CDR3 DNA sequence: TGCGCCAGCACACCGGGACAGCCCCAGCATTTT.